The entry below gives a single TCR beta chain sequence along with its context. This clone was observed a handful of times. Its binding antigen is unknown. One base away there is no much larger clone; base qualities are not given. Library creation used the immunoSEQ multiplex PCR assay. TCRdb's version of the immuneACCESS table is confined to in-frame rearrangements and falls short of the full clone set. An unresolved V gene accounts for under half of the shortfall where checked; the remainder is of unknown origin. For this sample there are fewer than 25,000 clones; approximately 80% appear just once. 25% to 30% of the sample is held by the ten biggest clonotypes. This record comes from a study of control samples from healthy donors and cancer patients (dated by TCRdb to the early 2020s). V sheds 5 bases and J sheds 4 bases, leaving 11 bases between their ends. Inclusive of the bounding cysteine and phenylalanine, the CDR3 is 14 residues long. The read is trimmed to its CDR3 DNA, 42 bases read in frame from base 1. Looking up the germline V gene yields CDR1 ENHRY and CDR2 SYGVKD.

Material for sequencing was PBMCs. This clonotype originated in a man aged 60-69 years with head and neck cancer. Recombination linked TRBV10-3 to TRBJ1-4, with the D gene uncertain. The encoded CDR3 is CAISPSGNNEKLFF. Here is the DNA: TGTGCCATCAGTCCTTCGGGAAATAATGAAAAACTGTTTTTT.